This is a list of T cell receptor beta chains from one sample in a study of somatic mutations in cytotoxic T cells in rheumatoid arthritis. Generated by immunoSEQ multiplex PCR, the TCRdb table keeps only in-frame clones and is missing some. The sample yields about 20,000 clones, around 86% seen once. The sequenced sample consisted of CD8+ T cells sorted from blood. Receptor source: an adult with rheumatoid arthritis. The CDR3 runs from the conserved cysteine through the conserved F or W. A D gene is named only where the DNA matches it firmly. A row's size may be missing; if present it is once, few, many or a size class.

cdr3_aa: CASSPGLYNEQFF
cdr3_nt: TGTGCCAGCAGCCCGGGACTGTACAATGAGCAGTTCTTC
d_call: .
clone_size: .
j_call: TRBJ2-1
v_call: TRBV11-1

cdr3_aa: CASSQVEGPSSSYNEQFF
cdr3_nt: TGCGCCAGCAGCCAAGTCGAGGGGCCTAGTAGTTCCTACAATGAGCAGTTCTTC
d_call: .
clone_size: .
j_call: TRBJ2-1
v_call: TRBV4-3

cdr3_aa: CASSVDPGHPSYEQYF
cdr3_nt: TGTGCCAGCAGCGTAGACCCGGGACACCCCTCCTACGAGCAGTACTTC
d_call: .
clone_size: .
j_call: TRBJ2-7
v_call: TRBV9

cdr3_aa: CASSPGQGAHEQYF
cdr3_nt: TGTGCCAGCAGCCCGGGACAGGGGGCACACGAGCAGTACTTC
d_call: TRBD1
clone_size: .
j_call: TRBJ2-7
v_call: TRBV4-2

cdr3_aa: CASRPPGSSYNEQFF
cdr3_nt: TGTGCCAGCAGGCCCCCGGGTAGCTCCTACAATGAGCAGTTCTTC
d_call: .
clone_size: .
j_call: TRBJ2-1
v_call: TRBV25-1

cdr3_aa: CASTPSVFVEAQPQHF
cdr3_nt: TGTGCCAGCACCCCGTCGGTTTTTGTAGAGGCCCAGCCCCAGCATTTT
d_call: .
clone_size: .
j_call: TRBJ1-5
v_call: TRBV28

cdr3_aa: CASRRPSGGSYTGELFF
cdr3_nt: TGCGCCTCTAGAAGGCCTAGCGGGGGTAGTTACACCGGGGAGCTGTTTTTT
d_call: TRBD2
clone_size: .
j_call: TRBJ2-2
v_call: TRBV10-1

cdr3_aa: CASSITGGPGETQYF
cdr3_nt: TGTGCCAGCAGTATTACAGGGGGACCGGGAGAGACCCAGTACTTC
d_call: TRBD1
clone_size: .
j_call: TRBJ2-5
v_call: TRBV28

cdr3_aa: CASMANTGELFF
cdr3_nt: TGTGCCAGCATGGCGAACACCGGGGAGCTGTTTTTT
d_call: .
clone_size: .
j_call: TRBJ2-2
v_call: TRBV27

cdr3_aa: CSVEDQREGWGYGYTF
cdr3_nt: TGCAGCGTTGAAGATCAACGAGAGGGATGGGGCTATGGCTACACCTTC
d_call: .
clone_size: once
j_call: TRBJ1-2
v_call: TRBV29-1

cdr3_aa: CASSLDRGSTEAFF
cdr3_nt: TGTGCCAGCAGCTTGGATCGGGGTTCCACTGAAGCTTTCTTT
d_call: .
clone_size: .
j_call: TRBJ1-1
v_call: TRBV5-8

cdr3_aa: CASSSPTSAHGEQFF
cdr3_nt: TGTGCCAGCAGTTCGCCTACTAGCGCCCACGGTGAGCAGTTCTTC
d_call: TRBD2
clone_size: .
j_call: TRBJ2-1
v_call: TRBV6-6

cdr3_aa: CASSEVKVKTRGNF
cdr3_nt: TGTGCCAGCAGTGAAGTAAAGGTGAAGACCCGGGGGAATTTT
d_call: .
clone_size: .
j_call: TRBJ1-3
v_call: TRBV6-1

cdr3_aa: CASSDWDRGSETQYF
cdr3_nt: TGTGCCAGCAGTGATTGGGACAGGGGGTCGGAGACCCAGTACTTC
d_call: TRBD1
clone_size: .
j_call: TRBJ2-5
v_call: TRBV25-1

cdr3_aa: CASSDGGSSRAGQPQHF
cdr3_nt: TGTGCCAGCAGTGATGGGGGGAGTAGCCGGGCTGGGCAGCCCCAGCATTTT
d_call: .
clone_size: .
j_call: TRBJ1-5
v_call: TRBV6-1

cdr3_aa: CASSSDREVTGELFF
cdr3_nt: TGTGCCAGCAGCTCGGACAGGGAGGTCACCGGGGAGCTGTTTTTT
d_call: TRBD1
clone_size: once
j_call: TRBJ2-2
v_call: TRBV7-8

cdr3_aa: CASSFPGLNEQFF
cdr3_nt: TGTGCCAGCAGCTTTCCGGGACTCAATGAGCAGTTCTTC
d_call: .
clone_size: .
j_call: TRBJ2-1
v_call: TRBV7-9

cdr3_aa: CASSLRRIGRNNEQFF
cdr3_nt: TGTGCCAGCAGTTTACGAAGGATTGGCAGAAACAATGAGCAGTTCTTC
d_call: .
clone_size: .
j_call: TRBJ2-1
v_call: TRBV28

cdr3_aa: CASGSTTRGRGPEAFF
cdr3_nt: TGTGCTAGTGGTTCGACCACCCGCGGAAGGGGGCCTGAAGCTTTCTTT
d_call: TRBD1
clone_size: .
j_call: TRBJ1-1
v_call: TRBV12-5

cdr3_aa: CASSAFGQGKFF
cdr3_nt: TGTGCCAGCAGCGCCTTCGGACAGGGAAAGTTCTTC
d_call: TRBD1
clone_size: .
j_call: TRBJ2-1
v_call: TRBV9

cdr3_aa: CASSAQEYTEAFF
cdr3_nt: TGTGCCAGCAGCGCCCAGGAGTACACTGAAGCTTTCTTT
d_call: .
clone_size: .
j_call: TRBJ1-1
v_call: TRBV9

cdr3_aa: CASSPRTGPNEQFF
cdr3_nt: TGTGCCAGCAGCCCACGGACAGGCCCCAATGAGCAGTTCTTC
d_call: TRBD1
clone_size: .
j_call: TRBJ2-1
v_call: TRBV7-9

cdr3_aa: CASSGARDSEQFF
cdr3_nt: TGTGCCAGCAGCGGGGCGCGGGACTCTGAGCAGTTCTTC
d_call: .
clone_size: few
j_call: TRBJ2-1
v_call: TRBV9

cdr3_aa: CASKFGGAGSYEQYF
cdr3_nt: TGTGCCAGCAAATTCGGGGGCGCGGGCTCCTACGAGCAGTACTTC
d_call: .
clone_size: .
j_call: TRBJ2-7
v_call: TRBV27

cdr3_aa: CASSPQHGRGAPDTQYF
cdr3_nt: TGTGCCAGCAGCCCCCAGCATGGCAGGGGTGCTCCAGATACGCAGTATTTT
d_call: .
clone_size: .
j_call: TRBJ2-3
v_call: TRBV11-3

cdr3_aa: CASSLWGGEQFF
cdr3_nt: TGTGCCAGCAGCTTATGGGGTGGTGAGCAGTTCTTC
d_call: .
clone_size: .
j_call: TRBJ2-1
v_call: TRBV27

cdr3_aa: CASSVGPESTTNSPLHF
cdr3_nt: TGTGCCAGCAGTGTGGGTCCAGAGAGTACTACTAATTCACCCCTCCACTTT
d_call: .
clone_size: .
j_call: TRBJ1-6
v_call: TRBV2

cdr3_aa: CASSRLAGNLYEQYF
cdr3_nt: TGCGCCAGCAGCCGACTAGCGGGTAACCTCTACGAGCAGTACTTC
d_call: TRBD2
clone_size: .
j_call: TRBJ2-7
v_call: TRBV4-1

cdr3_aa: CASSPLRGTSGNEQFF
cdr3_nt: TGTGCCAGCAGCCCTCTCCGTGGGACTAGCGGGAATGAGCAGTTCTTC
d_call: TRBD2
clone_size: .
j_call: TRBJ2-1
v_call: TRBV14

cdr3_aa: CASSQSQGFEETQYF
cdr3_nt: TGCGCCAGCAGTCAATCTCAAGGGTTCGAGGAGACCCAGTACTTC
d_call: .
clone_size: .
j_call: TRBJ2-5
v_call: TRBV23-1

cdr3_aa: CASSSKTSPYNEQFF
cdr3_nt: TGTGCCAGCAGCTCAAAGACTAGTCCCTACAATGAGCAGTTCTTC
d_call: .
clone_size: .
j_call: TRBJ2-1
v_call: TRBV7-6

cdr3_aa: CASSPRTYTGELFF
cdr3_nt: TGTGCCAGCAGCCCCCGGACCTACACCGGGGAGCTGTTTTTT
d_call: .
clone_size: .
j_call: TRBJ2-2
v_call: TRBV9

cdr3_aa: CASSGGAVRETQYF
cdr3_nt: TGTGCCAGCAGCGGAGGAGCGGTCCGGGAGACCCAGTACTTC
d_call: .
clone_size: .
j_call: TRBJ2-5
v_call: TRBV11-1

cdr3_aa: CASSLDPRGGNQPQHF
cdr3_nt: TGTGCCAGCAGTTTAGACCCCCGGGGGGGCAATCAGCCCCAGCATTTT
d_call: .
clone_size: .
j_call: TRBJ1-5
v_call: TRBV27

cdr3_aa: CASSLGSTGETQYF
cdr3_nt: TGTGCCAGCAGTTTGGGCTCAACGGGGGAGACCCAGTACTTC
d_call: .
clone_size: .
j_call: TRBJ2-5
v_call: TRBV27

cdr3_aa: CASSLRTSGRMYEQYF
cdr3_nt: TGTGCCAGCAGTTTAAGGACTAGCGGGAGAATGTACGAGCAGTACTTC
d_call: TRBD2
clone_size: .
j_call: TRBJ2-7
v_call: TRBV28